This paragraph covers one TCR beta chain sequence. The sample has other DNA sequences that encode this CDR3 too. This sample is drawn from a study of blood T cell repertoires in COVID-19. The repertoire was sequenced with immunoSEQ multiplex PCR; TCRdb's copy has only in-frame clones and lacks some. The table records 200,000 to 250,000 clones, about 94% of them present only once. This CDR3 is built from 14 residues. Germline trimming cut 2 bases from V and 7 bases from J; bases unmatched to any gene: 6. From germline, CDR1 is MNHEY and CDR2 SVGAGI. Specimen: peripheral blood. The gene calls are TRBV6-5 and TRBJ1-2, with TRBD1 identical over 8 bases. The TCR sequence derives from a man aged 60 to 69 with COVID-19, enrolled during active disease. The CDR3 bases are TGTGCCAGCAGTTACACAGGACAGGGATCTGGCTACACCTTC. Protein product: CASSYTGQGSGYTF.